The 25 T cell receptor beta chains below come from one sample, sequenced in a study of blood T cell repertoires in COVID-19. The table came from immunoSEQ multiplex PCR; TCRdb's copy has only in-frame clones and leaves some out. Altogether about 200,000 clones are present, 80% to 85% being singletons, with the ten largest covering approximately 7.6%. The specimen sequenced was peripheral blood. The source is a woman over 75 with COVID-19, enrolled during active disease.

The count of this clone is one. The CDR3 bases are TGTGCCAGCTCACCACCTCACGGGATCAGCGGAAACACCATATATTTT. It yields the protein CASSPPHGISGNTIYF. The V gene is TRBV18, the J gene TRBJ1-3; D is undetermined. Germline V CDR1 and CDR2: KGHSH, LQKENI. This CDR3 contains 16 residues. The V and J ends lost 0 bases and 4 bases respectively, with 13 bases between them.

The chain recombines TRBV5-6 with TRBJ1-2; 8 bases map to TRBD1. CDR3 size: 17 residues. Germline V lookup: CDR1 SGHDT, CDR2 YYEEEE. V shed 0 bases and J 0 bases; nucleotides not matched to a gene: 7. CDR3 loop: CASSLAGGPSTNYGYTF. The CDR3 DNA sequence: TGTGCCAGCAGCTTGGCAGGGGGCCCTTCGACTAACTATGGCTACACCTTC.

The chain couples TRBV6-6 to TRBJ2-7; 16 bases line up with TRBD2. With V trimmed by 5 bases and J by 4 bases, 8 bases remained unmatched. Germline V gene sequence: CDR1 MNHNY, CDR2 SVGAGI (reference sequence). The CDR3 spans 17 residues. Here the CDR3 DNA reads TGTGCCAGCAGTCTCGCCGGGACTAGCGGGGGGGGATACGAGCAGTACTTC. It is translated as CASSLAGTSGGGYEQYF.

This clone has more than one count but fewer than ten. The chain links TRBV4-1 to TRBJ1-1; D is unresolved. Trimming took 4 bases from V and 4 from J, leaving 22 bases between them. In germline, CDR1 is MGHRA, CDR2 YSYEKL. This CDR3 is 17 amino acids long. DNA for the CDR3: TGCGCCAGCAGCCGACTCCCGCGAGGGAGGGAGCGCACTGAAGCTTTCTTT. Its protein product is CASSRLPRGRERTEAFF.

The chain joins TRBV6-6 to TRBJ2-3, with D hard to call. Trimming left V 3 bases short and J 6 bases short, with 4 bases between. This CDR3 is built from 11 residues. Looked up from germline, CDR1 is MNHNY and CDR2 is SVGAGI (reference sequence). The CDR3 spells CASSYSDTQYF. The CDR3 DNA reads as TGTGCCAGCAGTTATTCGGATACGCAGTATTTT.

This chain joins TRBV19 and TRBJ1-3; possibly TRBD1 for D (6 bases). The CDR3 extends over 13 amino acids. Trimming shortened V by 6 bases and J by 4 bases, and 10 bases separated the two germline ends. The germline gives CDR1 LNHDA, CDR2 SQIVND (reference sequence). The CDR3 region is CASREQGGNTIYF. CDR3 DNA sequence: TGTGCCAGTAGAGAACAGGGCGGAAACACCATATATTTT.

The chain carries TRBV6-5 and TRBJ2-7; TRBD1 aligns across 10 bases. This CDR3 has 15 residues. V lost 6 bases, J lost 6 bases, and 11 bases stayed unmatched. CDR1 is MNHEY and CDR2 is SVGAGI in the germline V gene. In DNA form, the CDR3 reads TGTGCCAGCAGGACAGGGGGCGCAGGTTCGGGCGAGCAGTACTTC. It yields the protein CASRTGGAGSGEQYF.

The CDR3 region is CASSLTQGQGGTEAFF. In nucleotides, the CDR3 is TGTGCCAGCAGCTTAACGCAAGGACAGGGGGGGACTGAAGCTTTCTTT. This chain joins TRBV7-3 and TRBJ1-1, with 10 positions matching TRBD1. V lost 0 bases and J lost 5; bases outside the gene matches: 6. The length of the CDR3 is 16 residues. Germline-derived CDR1 and CDR2 are SGHTA and FQGTGA.

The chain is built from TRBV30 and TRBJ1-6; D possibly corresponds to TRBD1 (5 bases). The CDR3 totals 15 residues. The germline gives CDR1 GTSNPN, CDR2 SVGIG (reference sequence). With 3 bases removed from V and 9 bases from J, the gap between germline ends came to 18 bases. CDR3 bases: TGTGCCTGGAGATCTCAGCCGATGGGGCCTTCACCCCTCCACTTT. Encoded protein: CAWRSQPMGPSPLHF.

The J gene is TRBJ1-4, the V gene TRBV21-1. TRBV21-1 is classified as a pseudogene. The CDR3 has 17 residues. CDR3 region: CASSGVRSAQANEKLFF. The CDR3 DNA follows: TGTGCCAGCAGCGGAGTAAGGTCCGCGCAAGCTAATGAAAAACTGTTTTTT.

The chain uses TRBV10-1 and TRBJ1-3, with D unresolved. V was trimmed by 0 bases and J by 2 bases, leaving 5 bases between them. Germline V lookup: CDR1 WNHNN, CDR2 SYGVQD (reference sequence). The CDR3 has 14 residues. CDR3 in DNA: TGCGCCAGCAGTGAGTCCGGGGCTGGAAACACCATATATTTT. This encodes CASSESGAGNTIYF.

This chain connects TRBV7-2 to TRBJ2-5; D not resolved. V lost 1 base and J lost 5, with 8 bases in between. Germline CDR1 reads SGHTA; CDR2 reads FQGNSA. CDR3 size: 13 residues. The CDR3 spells CASSLVVFETQYF. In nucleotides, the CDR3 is TGTGCCAGCAGCTTAGTCGTTTTCGAGACCCAGTACTTC.

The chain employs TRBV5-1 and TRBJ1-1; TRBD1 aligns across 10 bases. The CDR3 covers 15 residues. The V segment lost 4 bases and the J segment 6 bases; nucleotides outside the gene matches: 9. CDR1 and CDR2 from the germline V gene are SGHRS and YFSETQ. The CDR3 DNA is TGCGCCAGCAGCCCCGATGGACAGGGGGTTTCTGAAGCTTTCTTT. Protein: CASSPDGQGVSEAFF.

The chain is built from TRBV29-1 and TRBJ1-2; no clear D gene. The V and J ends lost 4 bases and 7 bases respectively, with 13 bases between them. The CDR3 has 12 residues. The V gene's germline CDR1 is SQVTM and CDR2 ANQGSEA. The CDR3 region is CSVVRGKVGYTF. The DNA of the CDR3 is TGCAGCGTTGTGCGGGGAAAGGTTGGCTACACCTTC.

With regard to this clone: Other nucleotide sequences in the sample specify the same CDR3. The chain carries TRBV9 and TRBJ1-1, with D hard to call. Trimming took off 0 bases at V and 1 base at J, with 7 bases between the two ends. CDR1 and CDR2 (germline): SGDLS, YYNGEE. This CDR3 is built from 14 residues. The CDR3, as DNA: TGTGCCAGCAGCGTAGACACCCGGAACACTGAAGCTTTCTTT. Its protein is CASSVDTRNTEAFF.

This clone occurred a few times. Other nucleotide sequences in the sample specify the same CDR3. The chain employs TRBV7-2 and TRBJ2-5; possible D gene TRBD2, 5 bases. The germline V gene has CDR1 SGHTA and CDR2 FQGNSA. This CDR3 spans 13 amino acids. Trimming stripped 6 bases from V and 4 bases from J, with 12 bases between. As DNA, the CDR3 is TGTGCCAGCAGTCTCACTAGTTTAGAGACCCAGTACTTC. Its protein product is CASSLTSLETQYF. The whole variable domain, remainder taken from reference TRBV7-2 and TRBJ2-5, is GAGVSQSPSNKVTEKGKDVELRCDPISGHTALYWYRQSLGQGLEFLIYFQGNSAPDKSGLPSDRFSAERTGGSVSTLTIQRTQQEDSAVYLCASSLTSLETQYFGPGTRLLVL.

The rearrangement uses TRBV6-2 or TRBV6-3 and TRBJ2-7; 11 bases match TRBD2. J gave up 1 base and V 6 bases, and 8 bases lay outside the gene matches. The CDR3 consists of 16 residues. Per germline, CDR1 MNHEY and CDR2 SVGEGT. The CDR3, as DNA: TGTGCCAGCAGCCCCAGCGGGACTAGCGGTTCCTACGAGCAGTACTTC. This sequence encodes CASSPSGTSGSYEQYF.

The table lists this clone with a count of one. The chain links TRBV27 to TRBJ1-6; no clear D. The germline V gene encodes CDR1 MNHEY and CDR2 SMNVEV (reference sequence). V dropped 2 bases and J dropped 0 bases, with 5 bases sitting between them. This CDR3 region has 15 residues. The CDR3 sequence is CASSLHSSYNSPLHF. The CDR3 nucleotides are TGTGCCAGCAGTTTACACAGCTCCTATAATTCACCCCTCCACTTT.

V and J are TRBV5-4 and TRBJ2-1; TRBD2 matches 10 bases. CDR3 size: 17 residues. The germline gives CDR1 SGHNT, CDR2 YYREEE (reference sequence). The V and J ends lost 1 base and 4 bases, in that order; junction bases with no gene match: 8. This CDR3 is CASSLSGGLAVYNEQFF. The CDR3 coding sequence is TGTGCCAGCAGCTTGTCAGGCGGACTAGCGGTTTACAATGAGCAGTTCTTC. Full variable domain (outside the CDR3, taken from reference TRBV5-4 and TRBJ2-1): ETGVTQSPTHLIKTRGQQVTLRCSSQSGHNTVSWYQQALGQGPQFIFQYYREEENGRGNFPPRFSGLQFPNYSSELNVNALELDDSALYLCASSLSGGLAVYNEQFFGPGTRLTVL.

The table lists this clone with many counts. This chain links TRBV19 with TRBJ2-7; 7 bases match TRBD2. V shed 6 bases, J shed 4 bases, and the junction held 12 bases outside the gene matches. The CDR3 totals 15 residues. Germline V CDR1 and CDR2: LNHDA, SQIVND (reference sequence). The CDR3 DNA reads TGTGCCAGTAGCGATCCAAGTGGGGGAGGGTACGAGCAGTACTTC. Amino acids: CASSDPSGGGYEQYF.

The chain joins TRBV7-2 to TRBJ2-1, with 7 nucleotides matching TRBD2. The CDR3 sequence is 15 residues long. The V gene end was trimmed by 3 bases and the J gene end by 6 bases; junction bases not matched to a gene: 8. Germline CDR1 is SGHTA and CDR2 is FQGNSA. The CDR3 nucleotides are TGTGCCAGCAGCTTGGCAGCGGGGTCGAGCAATGAGCAGTTCTTC. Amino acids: CASSLAAGSSNEQFF.

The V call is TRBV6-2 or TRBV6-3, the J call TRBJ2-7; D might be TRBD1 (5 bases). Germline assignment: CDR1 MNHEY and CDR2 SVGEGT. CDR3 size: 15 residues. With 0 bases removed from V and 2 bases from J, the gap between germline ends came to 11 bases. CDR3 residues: CASSYSRQSTYEQYF. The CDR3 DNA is TGTGCCAGCAGTTACTCTAGACAGAGCACCTACGAGCAGTACTTC.

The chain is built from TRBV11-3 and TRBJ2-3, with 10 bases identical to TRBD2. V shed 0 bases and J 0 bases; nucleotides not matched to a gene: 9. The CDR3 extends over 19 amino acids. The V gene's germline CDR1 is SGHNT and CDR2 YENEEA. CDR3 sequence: CASSLDPLSGGTSTDTQYF. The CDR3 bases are TGTGCCAGCAGCTTAGACCCTCTTAGCGGGGGGACGAGCACAGATACGCAGTATTTT.

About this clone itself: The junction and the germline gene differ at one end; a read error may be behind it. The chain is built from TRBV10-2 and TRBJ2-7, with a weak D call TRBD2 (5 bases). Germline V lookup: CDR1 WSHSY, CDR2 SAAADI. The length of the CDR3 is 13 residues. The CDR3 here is CASSMSRGLTERF. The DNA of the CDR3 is TGCGCCAGCAGCATGAGCCGAGGGCTGACTGAGCGGTTC.

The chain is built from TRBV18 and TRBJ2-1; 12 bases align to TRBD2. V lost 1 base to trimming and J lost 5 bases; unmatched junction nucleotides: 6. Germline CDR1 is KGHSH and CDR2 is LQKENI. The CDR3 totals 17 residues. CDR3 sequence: CASSPRLTSGSDNEQFF. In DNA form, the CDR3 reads TGTGCCAGCTCACCACGATTGACTAGCGGGAGTGACAATGAGCAGTTCTTC. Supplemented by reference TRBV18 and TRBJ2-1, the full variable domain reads NAGVMQNPRHLVRRRGQEARLRCSPMKGHSHVYWYRQLPEEGLKFMVYLQKENIIDESGMPKERFSAEFPKEGPSILRIQQVVRGDSAAYFCASSPRLTSGSDNEQFFGPGTRLTVL.